Listed here is a single T cell receptor beta chain. The data were obtained in a study of blood T cell repertoires in COVID-19. Across the whole study: COVID-19 samples collected from the United States, Italy and Spain covered acute and convalescent phases. T cells, B-cell-depleted T cells, or PBMCs supplied cDNA or gDNA.

CDR3 length: 16 amino acids. Germline V gives CDR1 MNHEY, CDR2 SMNVEV (reference sequence). The trim removed 5 bases at V and 6 bases at J, leaving 5 bases unmatched. Generated by immunoSEQ multiplex PCR, the TCRdb table keeps only in-frame clones and is missing some. The sample carries around 86,000 clones, 83% recorded once. The chain has TRBV27 and TRBJ2-1; 15 nucleotides match TRBD2. The sequenced material came from peripheral blood. This receptor was obtained from an elderly woman with acute or convalescent COVID-19. CDR3 in amino acids: CASSRPGLAGGNEQFF. CDR3 coding DNA: TGTGCCAGCAGTAGACCGGGACTAGCGGGAGGCAATGAGCAGTTCTTC.